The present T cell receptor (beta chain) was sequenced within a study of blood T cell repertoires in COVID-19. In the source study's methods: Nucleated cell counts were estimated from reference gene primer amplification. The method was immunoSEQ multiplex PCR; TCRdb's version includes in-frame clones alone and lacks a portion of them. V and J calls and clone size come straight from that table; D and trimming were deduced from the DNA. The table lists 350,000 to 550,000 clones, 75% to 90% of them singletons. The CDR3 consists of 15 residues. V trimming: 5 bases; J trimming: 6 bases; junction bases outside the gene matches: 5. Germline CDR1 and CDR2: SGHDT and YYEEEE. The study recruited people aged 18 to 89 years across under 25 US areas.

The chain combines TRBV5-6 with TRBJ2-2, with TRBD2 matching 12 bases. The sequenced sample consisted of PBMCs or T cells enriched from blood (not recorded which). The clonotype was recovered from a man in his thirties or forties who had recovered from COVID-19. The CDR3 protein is CASRKLAGGPGELFF. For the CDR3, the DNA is TGTGCCAGCAGAAAACTAGCGGGAGGCCCCGGGGAGCTGTTTTTT.